A selection of T cell receptor beta chains follows, all from one sample in a study of PD-1 blockade in classical Hodgkin lymphoma. Some clones are missing from TCRdb's copy, which holds only in-frame ones; the method was immunoSEQ multiplex PCR. Found here are roughly 50,000 clones, 90% of them singletons; the top ten hold roughly 14%. Here the sequenced sample was peripheral blood mononuclear cells (PBMCs), taken before the fourth cycle of nivolumab. These receptors came from a human donor with classical Hodgkin lymphoma. CDR3s include the opening cysteine and the closing phenylalanine or tryptophan. The D gene is left open where the match is weak. Size tells how often a clone was seen (once, few, many) or the class of an expanded clone, and some rows leave it out.

size: .; J: TRBJ2-1; D: TRBD2; V: TRBV2; CDR3: CASSEAFTSGRDNEQFF; DNA: TGTGCCAGCAGTGAAGCGTTTACTAGCGGGAGGGACAATGAGCAGTTCTTC
size: .; J: TRBJ2-7; D: .; V: TRBV29-1; CDR3: CSVEVYAAARVAYEQYF; DNA: TGCAGCGTTGAAGTGTACGCGGCAGCTCGGGTGGCCTACGAGCAGTACTTC
size: .; J: TRBJ2-7; D: TRBD2; V: TRBV9; CDR3: CASSVAPIGLAGNEQYF; DNA: TGTGCCAGCAGCGTAGCTCCAATTGGACTAGCGGGAAACGAGCAGTACTTC
size: .; J: TRBJ2-1; D: TRBD2; V: TRBV14; CDR3: CASSHRLAGGPAYNEQFF; DNA: TGTGCCAGCAGCCATAGACTAGCGGGAGGGCCGGCCTACAATGAGCAGTTCTTC
size: .; J: TRBJ2-7; D: .; V: TRBV6-5; CDR3: CASSEWGDEQYF; DNA: TGTGCCAGCAGTGAATGGGGAGACGAGCAGTACTTC
size: .; J: TRBJ1-2; D: .; V: TRBV29-1; CDR3: CSVERRGIYSF; DNA: TGCAGCGTTGAAAGGAGGGGCATTTACAGCTTC
size: .; J: TRBJ2-1; D: TRBD2; V: TRBV15; CDR3: CATNEREGSREQFF; DNA: TGTGCCACCAACGAGCGGGAGGGTTCCCGTGAGCAGTTCTTC
size: .; J: TRBJ1-1; D: .; V: TRBV6-4; CDR3: CASSEFGETEAFF; DNA: TGTGCCAGCAGTGAATTCGGGGAAACTGAAGCTTTCTTT
size: .; J: TRBJ2-1; D: TRBD2; V: TRBV6-5; CDR3: CASESGRNYNEQFF; DNA: TGTGCCAGCGAAAGCGGGAGAAACTACAATGAGCAGTTCTTC
size: .; J: TRBJ1-4; D: .; V: TRBV4-2; CDR3: CASSQDVLLGANEKLFF; DNA: TGTGCCAGCAGCCAAGACGTCCTCTTAGGTGCTAATGAAAAACTGTTTTTT
size: .; J: TRBJ2-7; D: .; V: TRBV28; CDR3: CASSTDSGSYEQYF; DNA: TGTGCCAGCAGTACCGACTCGGGCTCCTACGAGCAGTACTTC
size: .; J: TRBJ1-3; D: .; V: TRBV12-5; CDR3: CASALRAGGFSGNTIYF; DNA: TGTGCTAGTGCCCTGAGGGCCGGGGGGTTCTCTGGAAACACCATATATTTT
size: .; J: TRBJ2-7; D: .; V: TRBV5-1; CDR3: CASSSLQTYEQYF; DNA: TGCGCCAGCAGCTCCTTGCAAACCTACGAGCAGTACTTC
size: .; J: TRBJ2-7; D: TRBD2; V: TRBV10-3; CDR3: CAISEVGTSGIF; DNA: TGTGCCATCAGTGAGGTAGGGACTAGCGGAATCTTC
size: once; J: TRBJ2-3; D: .; V: TRBV10-1; CDR3: CASSDSTDTQYF; DNA: TGCGCCAGCAGTGACAGCACAGATACGCAGTATTTT
size: .; J: TRBJ2-7; D: .; V: TRBV29-1; CDR3: CSVLIYVSYEQYF; DNA: TGCAGCGTTCTAATTTACGTCTCCTACGAGCAGTACTTC
size: .; J: TRBJ1-4; D: .; V: TRBV19; CDR3: CASSIDGGGNEKLFF; DNA: TGTGCCAGTAGTATAGATGGCGGGGGTAATGAAAAACTGTTTTTT
size: .; J: TRBJ2-7; D: TRBD2; V: TRBV18; CDR3: CASSPPGLAGTYEQYF; DNA: TGTGCCAGCTCACCACCGGGACTAGCGGGAACATACGAGCAGTACTTC
size: .; J: TRBJ2-5; D: .; V: TRBV28; CDR3: CASSSLAFQETQYF; DNA: TGTGCCAGCAGTTCCCTCGCGTTTCAAGAGACCCAGTACTTC
size: .; J: TRBJ1-1; D: .; V: TRBV11-1; CDR3: CASSVRVTEAFF; DNA: TGTGCCAGCAGCGTCCGGGTTACTGAAGCTTTCTTT
size: .; J: TRBJ1-5; D: TRBD1; V: TRBV11-2; CDR3: CASSRDRGQPQHF; DNA: TGTGCCAGCAGCAGGGACAGGGGGCAGCCCCAGCATTTT
size: once; J: TRBJ1-1; D: .; V: TRBV7-9; CDR3: CASRWEGTEAFF; DNA: TGTGCCAGCAGATGGGAGGGCACTGAAGCTTTCTTT
size: .; J: TRBJ2-1; D: .; V: TRBV5-5; CDR3: CASSLASATIPYNEQFF; DNA: TGTGCCAGCAGCTTGGCGTCGGCAACTATACCCTACAATGAGCAGTTCTTC
size: .; J: TRBJ2-1; D: .; V: TRBV5-4; CDR3: CASSLERHSAYNEQFF; DNA: TGTGCCAGCAGCTTGGAGCGACACTCAGCCTACAATGAGCAGTTCTTC
size: .; J: TRBJ1-2; D: .; V: TRBV9; CDR3: CASNRQGNYGYTF; DNA: TGTGCCAGCAATAGGCAGGGTAACTATGGCTACACCTTC
size: .; J: TRBJ2-1; D: .; V: TRBV21-1; CDR3: CASSNRYRADEQFF; DNA: TGTGCCAGCAGCAACCGTTACAGGGCCGATGAGCAGTTCTTC
size: .; J: TRBJ2-1; D: TRBD1; V: TRBV4-1; CDR3: CASSQLTGVGDEQFF; DNA: TGCGCCAGCAGCCAACTGACAGGGGTAGGCGATGAGCAGTTCTTC
size: few; J: TRBJ2-7; D: .; V: TRBV18; CDR3: CASSPDRGPRLAGRSSYEQYF; DNA: TGTGCCAGCTCACCCGACAGGGGGCCCCGACTAGCGGGAAGGAGCTCCTACGAGCAGTACTTC
size: .; J: TRBJ2-7; D: TRBD2; V: TRBV5-1; CDR3: CASSLASRELPYEQYF; DNA: TGCGCCAGCAGCTTGGCCTCGCGGGAGCTCCCCTACGAGCAGTACTTC
size: .; J: TRBJ2-7; D: .; V: TRBV18; CDR3: CASPPNRGAYGTRNYEQYF; DNA: TGTGCCAGCCCCCCAAACCGGGGGGCGTACGGAACCCGGAACTACGAGCAGTACTTC
size: .; J: TRBJ1-1; D: .; V: TRBV5-6; CDR3: CASSTGGRVTEAFF; DNA: TGTGCCAGCAGCACGGGGGGTAGGGTCACTGAAGCTTTCTTT
size: .; J: TRBJ2-5; D: .; V: TRBV9; CDR3: CASSVGFSETQYF; DNA: TGTGCCAGCAGCGTAGGGTTCTCGGAGACCCAGTACTTC
size: .; J: TRBJ2-7; D: .; V: TRBV11-2; CDR3: CASSFSGSSYEQYF; DNA: TGTGCCAGCAGCTTTTCCGGGTCCTCCTACGAGCAGTACTTC
size: .; J: TRBJ2-3; D: .; V: TRBV25-1; CDR3: CASIGVGGEGTDTQYF; DNA: TGTGCCAGCATTGGGGTTGGGGGCGAGGGGACAGATACGCAGTATTTT
size: .; J: TRBJ2-4; D: TRBD1; V: TRBV29-1; CDR3: CSVGIAGGIQYF; DNA: TGCAGCGTTGGGATAGCAGGGGGCATTCAGTACTTC
size: .; J: TRBJ2-6; D: .; V: TRBV29-1; CDR3: CSVDLGSGANVLTF; DNA: TGCAGCGTTGATCTGGGGTCTGGGGCCAACGTCCTGACTTTC
size: .; J: TRBJ2-7; D: .; V: TRBV19; CDR3: CASSIRQGSIVEQYF; DNA: TGTGCCAGTAGTATCCGGCAGGGCTCCATAGTCGAGCAGTACTTC
size: .; J: TRBJ1-5; D: TRBD1; V: TRBV30; CDR3: CAWTFGQGNSNQPQHF; DNA: TGTGCCTGGACCTTCGGACAGGGCAATAGCAATCAGCCCCAGCATTTT
size: .; J: TRBJ2-3; D: .; V: TRBV19; CDR3: CASSIFNTQYF; DNA: TGTGCCAGTAGTATATTCAATACGCAGTATTTT
size: once; J: TRBJ2-3; D: .; V: TRBV7-9; CDR3: CASSGIGERKLADTDTQYF; DNA: TGTGCCAGCAGCGGCATAGGTGAGAGGAAACTAGCAGACACAGATACGCAGTATTTT
size: .; J: TRBJ1-2; D: .; V: TRBV19; CDR3: CASSIRGDGYTF; DNA: TGTGCCAGTAGTATTAGGGGCGATGGCTACACCTTC
size: .; J: TRBJ2-7; D: TRBD1; V: TRBV19; CDR3: CASSRGTGGSYEQYF; DNA: TGTGCCAGTAGTCGCGGGACAGGGGGCTCCTACGAGCAGTACTTC
size: .; J: TRBJ2-1; D: .; V: TRBV7-8; CDR3: CASSPHNEQFF; DNA: TGTGCCAGCAGCCCCCACAATGAGCAGTTCTTC
size: .; J: TRBJ1-5; D: .; V: TRBV10-2; CDR3: CASRDTNQPQHF; DNA: TGCGCCAGCCGAGATACGAATCAGCCCCAGCATTTT
size: .; J: TRBJ2-2; D: TRBD1; V: TRBV2; CDR3: CASNRGAVTGELFF; DNA: TGTGCCAGCAACAGGGGGGCGGTCACCGGGGAGCTGTTTTTT
size: .; J: TRBJ2-7; D: TRBD2; V: TRBV7-9; CDR3: CASSSLSGAIRGEQYF; DNA: TGTGCCAGCAGCTCCTTGAGCGGGGCCATCCGAGGGGAGCAGTACTTC
size: .; J: TRBJ2-5; D: TRBD2; V: TRBV4-2; CDR3: CASSQERSSGREFRGQETQYF; DNA: TGTGCCAGCAGCCAAGAGAGGAGTAGCGGGAGGGAATTTAGGGGCCAAGAGACCCAGTACTTC
size: .; J: TRBJ2-7; D: TRBD2; V: TRBV6-6; CDR3: CASSPIGSSGSYEQYF; DNA: TGTGCCAGCAGTCCTATCGGGTCTAGCGGGAGCTACGAGCAGTACTTC
size: .; J: TRBJ1-2; D: .; V: TRBV11-3; CDR3: CASSLARGSYGYTF; DNA: TGTGCCAGCAGCTTAGCGAGGGGGAGCTATGGCTACACCTTC
size: .; J: TRBJ2-7; D: .; V: TRBV5-1; CDR3: CASSLGDNRYEQYF; DNA: TGCGCCAGCAGCTTGGGGGACAACCGATACGAGCAGTACTTC
size: once; J: TRBJ2-7; D: .; V: TRBV5-4; CDR3: CASSPTGTYEQYF; DNA: TGTGCCAGCAGCCCGACGGGTACCTACGAGCAGTACTTC